The clone carrying this TCR beta chain was counted between two and nine times. Its specificity is unknown. The study made its TCR cDNA through 5'RACE template switching. That step introduced a universal primer site along with UMIs. TCRdb recomputed calls from the 5' RACE reads with MiXCR, one row per CDR3 protein. Of roughly 500,000 distinct CDR3 sequences listed, about 19% are singletons. This specimen belongs to a study of T cells after yellow fever vaccination. Study in general: Any fraction with a low cell number was prepared using SMART-Seq v4 Ultra Low Input.

V was clipped by 5 bases and J by 3 bases, with 20 bases between them. Germline lookup yields CDR1 DFQATT and CDR2 SNEGSKA (reference sequence). This CDR3 is 15 amino acids long. Study results and caveats: Weaker, the secondary response peaked sooner, at day 5 versus 15. Clones from primary vaccination mostly reappeared after the booster (around 97% CD4, about 88% CD8).

The chain links TRBV20-1 to TRBJ2-7; TRBD1 is a possible D gene (6 bases). The material sequenced was PBMCs, taken 15 days after the yellow fever booster vaccination. This receptor was taken from a young man who received the YFV17D yellow fever vaccine. The DNA for the CDR3 is TGCAGTGCTCGCGAGGACAGCACATCTCTCTACGAGCAGTACTTC. This sequence encodes CSAREDSTSLYEQYF.